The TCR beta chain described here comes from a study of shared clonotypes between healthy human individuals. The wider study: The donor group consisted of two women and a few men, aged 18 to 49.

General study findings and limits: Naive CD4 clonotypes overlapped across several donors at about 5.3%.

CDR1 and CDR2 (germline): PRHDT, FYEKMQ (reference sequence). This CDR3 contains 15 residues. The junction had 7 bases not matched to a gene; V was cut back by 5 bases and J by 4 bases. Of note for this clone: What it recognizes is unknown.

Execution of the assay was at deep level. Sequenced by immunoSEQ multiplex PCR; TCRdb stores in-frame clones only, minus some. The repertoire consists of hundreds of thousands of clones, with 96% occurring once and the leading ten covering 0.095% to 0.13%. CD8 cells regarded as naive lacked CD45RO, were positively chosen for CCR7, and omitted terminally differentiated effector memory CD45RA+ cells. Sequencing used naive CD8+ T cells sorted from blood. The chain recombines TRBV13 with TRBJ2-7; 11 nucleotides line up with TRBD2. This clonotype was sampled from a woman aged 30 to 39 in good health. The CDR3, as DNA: TGTGCCAGCAGCGCAGGGACTAGCGGATTATACGAGCAGTACTTC. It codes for CASSAGTSGLYEQYF.